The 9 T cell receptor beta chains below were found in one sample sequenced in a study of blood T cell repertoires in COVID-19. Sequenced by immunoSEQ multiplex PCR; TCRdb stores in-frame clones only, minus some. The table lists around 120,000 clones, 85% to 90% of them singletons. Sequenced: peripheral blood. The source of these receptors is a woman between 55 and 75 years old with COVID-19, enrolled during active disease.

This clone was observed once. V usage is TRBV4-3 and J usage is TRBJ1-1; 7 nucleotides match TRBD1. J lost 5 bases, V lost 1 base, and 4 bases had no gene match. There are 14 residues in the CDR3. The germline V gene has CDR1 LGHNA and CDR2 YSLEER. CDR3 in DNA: TGCGCCAGCAGCCAAGTTACCAGGGGGACTGAAGCTTTCTTT. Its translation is CASSQVTRGTEAFF.

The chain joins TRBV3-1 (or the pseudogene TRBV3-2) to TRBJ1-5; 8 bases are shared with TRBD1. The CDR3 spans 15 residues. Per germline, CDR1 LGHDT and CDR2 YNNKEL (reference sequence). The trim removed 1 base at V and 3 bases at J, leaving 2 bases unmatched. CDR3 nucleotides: TGTGCCAGCAGCCAAGGGACAGGGTTCAATCAGCCCCAGCATTTT. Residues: CASSQGTGFNQPQHF.

The CDR3 protein is CASRIPPGQGSYGYTF. In DNA form, the CDR3 reads TGTGCCAGCAGAATCCCTCCGGGACAGGGGTCCTATGGCTACACCTTC. The chain employs TRBV28 and TRBJ1-2; 10 bases line up with TRBD1. The CDR3 spans 16 residues. V was pared by 6 bases and J by 4 bases, with 11 bases of the junction left unmatched. The germline gives CDR1 MDHEN, CDR2 SYDVKM.

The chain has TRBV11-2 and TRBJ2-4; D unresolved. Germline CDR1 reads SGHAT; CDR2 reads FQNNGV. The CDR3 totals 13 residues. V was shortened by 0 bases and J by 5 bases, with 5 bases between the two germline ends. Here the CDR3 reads CASSLERENIQYF. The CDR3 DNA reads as TGTGCCAGCAGCTTAGAAAGAGAAAACATTCAGTACTTC.

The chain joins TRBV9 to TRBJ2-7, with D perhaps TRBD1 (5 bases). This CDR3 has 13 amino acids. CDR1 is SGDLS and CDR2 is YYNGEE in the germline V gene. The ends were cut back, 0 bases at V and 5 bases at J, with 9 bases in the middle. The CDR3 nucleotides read TGTGCCAGCAGCGTAGGGTTCAGGGACGAGCAGTACTTC. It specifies CASSVGFRDEQYF.

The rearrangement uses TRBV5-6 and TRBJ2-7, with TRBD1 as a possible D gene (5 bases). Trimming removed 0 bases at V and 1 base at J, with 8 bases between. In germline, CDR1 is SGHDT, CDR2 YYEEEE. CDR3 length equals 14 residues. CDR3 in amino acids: CASSLEGYSYEQYF. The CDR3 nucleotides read TGTGCCAGCAGCTTGGAGGGGTATTCCTACGAGCAGTACTTC.

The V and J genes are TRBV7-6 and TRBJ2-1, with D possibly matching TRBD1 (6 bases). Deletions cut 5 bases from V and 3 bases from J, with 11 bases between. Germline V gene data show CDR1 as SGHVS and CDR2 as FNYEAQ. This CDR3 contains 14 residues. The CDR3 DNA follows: TGTGCCAGCAGCAGATGGACAGACTACAATGAGCAGTTCTTC. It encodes CASSRWTDYNEQFF.

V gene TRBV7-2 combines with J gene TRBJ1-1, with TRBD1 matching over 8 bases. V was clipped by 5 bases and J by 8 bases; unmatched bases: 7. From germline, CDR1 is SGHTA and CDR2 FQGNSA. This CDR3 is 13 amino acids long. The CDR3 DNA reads TGTGCCAGCAGCACCAGGACAGGGTGGGAAGCTTTCTTT. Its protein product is CASSTRTGWEAFF.

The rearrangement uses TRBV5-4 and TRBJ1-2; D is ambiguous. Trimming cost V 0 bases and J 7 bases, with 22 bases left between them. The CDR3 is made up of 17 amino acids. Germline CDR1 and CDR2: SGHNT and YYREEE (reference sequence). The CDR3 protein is CASSLVGRIVRSGGYTF. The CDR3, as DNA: TGTGCCAGCAGCTTGGTTGGCAGAATCGTTCGGTCGGGTGGCTACACCTTC.